The 30 T cell receptor beta chains listed next were all sequenced from one sample in a study of STAT5B mutations in CD4+ large granular lymphocyte leukemia. Repertoires were generated with immunoSEQ multiplex PCR, while TCRdb's copy carries only in-frame clones and drops some. The sample yields 30,000 or so clones, 85% to 90% seen once. Sequencing input: CD4+ T cells from blood buffy coats. The receptor set was obtained from a human donor in good health.

V and J are TRBV27 and TRBJ1-2; the D is unclear. This CDR3 spans 14 amino acids. From germline, CDR1 is MNHEY and CDR2 SMNVEV (reference sequence). The germline V and J ends were trimmed by 0 bases and 8 bases, with 13 bases remaining between them. Written as DNA, the CDR3 is TGTGCCAGCAGTTTATCGGCATTCCGACGGGGCTACACCTTC. Translation gives CASSLSAFRRGYTF.

The gene calls are TRBV25-1 and TRBJ2-1; 7 nucleotides line up with TRBD2. Germline V gives CDR1 MGHDK, CDR2 SYGVNS. The CDR3 covers 17 residues. V was clipped by 1 base and J by 2 bases; unmatched bases: 8. CDR3 region: CASSEWGSGRAYNEQFF. As DNA, the CDR3 is TGTGCCAGCAGTGAATGGGGTAGTGGGAGGGCCTACAATGAGCAGTTCTTC. The full variable domain, rest sourced from reference TRBV25-1 and TRBJ2-1, is EADIYQTPRYLVIGTGKKITLECSQTMGHDKMYWYQQDPGMELHLIHYSYGVNSTEKGDLSSESTVSRIRTEHFPLTLESARPSHTSQYLCASSEWGSGRAYNEQFFGPGTRLTVL.

This rearrangement joins TRBV5-1 to TRBJ2-7; D gene ambiguous. The CDR3 has 11 amino acids. Trimming shortened V by 1 base and J by 5 bases, and 4 bases separated the two germline ends. Germline CDR1 and CDR2: SGHRS and YFSETQ. The CDR3 nucleotides are TGCGCCAGCAGCTTGCACGACGAGCAGTACTTC. Encoded protein: CASSLHDEQYF.

This rearrangement joins TRBV7-6 to TRBJ2-3, with 8 nucleotides matching TRBD2. The V gene's germline CDR1 is SGHVS and CDR2 FNYEAQ. Trimming took 3 bases from V and 0 from J; bases not matched to a gene: 11. This CDR3 has 18 amino acids. CDR3 nucleotide sequence: TGTGCCAGCAGCTTCTCCGGACTAGCCATTTCTAGCACAGATACGCAGTATTTT. Its protein product is CASSFSGLAISSTDTQYF.

This chain links TRBV27 with TRBJ2-7; the D gene is possibly TRBD2 (6 bases). Trimming shortened V by 2 bases and J by 2 bases, and 10 bases separated the two germline ends. CDR3 length equals 14 residues. Germline values: CDR1 MNHEY, CDR2 SMNVEV (reference sequence). The CDR3 protein is CASSLVGGTYEQYF. In nucleotides, the CDR3 is TGTGCCAGCAGTTTAGTAGGCGGGACCTACGAGCAGTACTTC.

This clone was recorded only once. The gene calls are TRBV7-6 and TRBJ2-5, with D perhaps TRBD2 (6 bases). V lost 1 base and J lost 2, with 17 bases in between. This CDR3 has 17 amino acids. From germline, CDR1 is SGHVS and CDR2 FNYEAQ. CDR3 loop: CASSLGVLAAGQETQYF. Written as DNA, the CDR3 is TGTGCCAGCAGCTTAGGGGTGCTAGCCGCGGGACAAGAGACCCAGTACTTC.

The rearrangement links TRBV11-2 to TRBJ2-3, with 7 nucleotides matching TRBD2. CDR3 size: 17 residues. J was trimmed by 1 base and V by 0 bases; bases with no gene match: 7. Per the germline V gene, CDR1 is SGHAT and CDR2 is FQNNGV. CDR3 loop: CASSLDLGSGRTDTQYF. The CDR3 coding sequence is TGTGCCAGCAGCTTAGATCTTGGTAGCGGGCGCACAGATACGCAGTATTTT.

The J gene is TRBJ2-2, the V gene TRBV28, with a possible D match to TRBD2 (6 bases). The V and J ends lost 8 bases and 4 bases respectively, with 17 bases between them. In germline, CDR1 is MDHEN, CDR2 SYDVKM. The CDR3 has 15 amino acids. CDR3 coding DNA: TGTGCCAGCTCCGGCCGCGGGGTCGTCACCGGGGAGCTGTTTTTT. It is translated as CASSGRGVVTGELFF.

The chain recombines TRBV10-2 with TRBJ1-1; no clear D gene. This CDR3 has 14 amino acids. The germline V gene encodes CDR1 WSHSY and CDR2 SAAADI. V was pared by 4 bases and J by 3 bases, with 12 bases between. The chain's CDR3 is CASSARRLDTEAFF. CDR3 sequence (DNA): TGCGCCAGCAGTGCGCGGCGGTTGGACACTGAAGCTTTCTTT.

V and J are TRBV6-5 and TRBJ2-7, with D possibly matching TRBD2 (7 bases). Trimming removed 5 bases at V and 4 bases at J, with 15 bases between. The CDR3 length is 14 residues. From germline, CDR1 is MNHEY and CDR2 SVGAGI. CDR3: CASSGGGPPYEQYF. For the CDR3, the DNA is TGTGCCAGCAGTGGGGGGGGGCCCCCGTACGAGCAGTACTTC.

This clone was observed a single time. This chain connects TRBV6-1 to TRBJ1-2; D may be TRBD1 (6 bases). There are 14 residues in the CDR3. V was pared by 6 bases and J by 0 bases, with 11 bases between. Germline-derived CDR1 and CDR2 are MNHNS and SASEGT. The CDR3 sequence: CASRRDTTNYGYTF. The CDR3 DNA is TGTGCCAGCAGGCGGGACACCACTAACTATGGCTACACCTTC.

The J gene is TRBJ1-6, the V gene TRBV30, with D uncertain. This CDR3 region has 12 residues. V lost 4 bases to trimming and J lost 14 bases, with 15 bases between them. CDR1 and CDR2 from the germline V gene are GTSNPN and SVGIG (reference sequence). CDR3 loop: CAWKDSFVTLHF. CDR3 in DNA: TGTGCCTGGAAAGACTCCTTTGTGACCCTCCACTTT.

V usage is TRBV10-3 and J usage is TRBJ1-1; a weak D match, TRBD1 (5 bases). This CDR3 is built from 13 residues. CDR1 and CDR2 (germline): ENHRY, SYGVKD. Trimming pared 7 bases from V and 4 bases from J, leaving 13 bases between. DNA for the CDR3: TGTGCCATCATTGATGCTCAGGGCACTGAAGCTTTCTTT. Its translation is CAIIDAQGTEAFF.

The rearrangement links TRBV7-2 to TRBJ2-4; D gene ambiguous. Germline lookup yields CDR1 SGHTA and CDR2 FQGNSA. V was cut by 1 base and J by 0 bases, with 7 bases left in between. The CDR3 runs to 15 residues. In DNA, the CDR3 is TGTGCCAGCAGCTTAGGCGGATTAGCCAAAAACATTCAGTACTTC. This codes for CASSLGGLAKNIQYF.

This chain connects TRBV11-1 to TRBJ2-7; 7 bases map to TRBD1. With V trimmed by 4 bases and J by 2 bases, 5 bases remained unmatched. The germline CDR1 and CDR2 sequences are SGHAT and FQDESV (reference sequence). CDR3 length: 14 residues. The CDR3 spells CASSSDRSAYEQYF. CDR3 in DNA: TGTGCCAGCAGCTCGGACAGGTCTGCCTACGAGCAGTACTTC.

V usage is TRBV9 and J usage is TRBJ2-5; D is unresolved. Trimming pared 4 bases from V and 4 bases from J, leaving 11 bases between. The germline V gene encodes CDR1 SGDLS and CDR2 YYNGEE. The CDR3 is made up of 13 amino acids. The CDR3 reads CASSSRGGETQYF. The CDR3 DNA reads TGTGCCAGCAGCTCGCGAGGCGGAGAGACCCAGTACTTC.

The chain joins TRBV18 to TRBJ1-4; D is perhaps TRBD1 (5 bases). From germline, CDR1 is KGHSH and CDR2 LQKENI. Deletions cut 3 bases from V and 8 bases from J, with 13 bases between. The CDR3 loop spans 14 amino acids. The CDR3 spells CASSPSGTGEKLFF. The CDR3, as DNA: TGTGCCAGCTCACCTTCGGGGACGGGAGAAAAACTGTTTTTT.

The chain couples TRBV4-2 to TRBJ1-1, with a weak D call TRBD1 (5 bases). Trimming shortened V by 2 bases and J by 3 bases, and 10 bases separated the two germline ends. Germline CDR1 and CDR2: LGHNA and YNFKEQ. The CDR3 is made up of 14 amino acids. CDR3 region: CASSQLGEYTEAFF. The CDR3 coding sequence is TGTGCCAGCAGCCAACTAGGGGAGTACACTGAAGCTTTCTTT.

This clone was counted a single time. This chain connects TRBV5-4 to TRBJ2-5; TRBD2 matches 10 bases. The CDR3 has 15 amino acids. Germline V gene lookup returns CDR1 SGHNT and CDR2 YYREEE (reference sequence). V shed 0 bases and J 3 bases; nucleotides not matched to a gene: 2. The DNA for the CDR3 is TGTGCCAGCAGCTTGGGGACTAGCGGCAAAGAGACCCAGTACTTC. This codes for CASSLGTSGKETQYF.

The chain links TRBV5-1 to TRBJ2-1; a possible D gene is TRBD2 (5 bases). The CDR3 runs to 15 residues. CDR1 is SGHRS, CDR2 YFSETQ, per germline. V shed 0 bases and J shed 5 bases, with 12 bases lying between them. CDR3 region: CASSLAGSENNEQFF. CDR3 nucleotides: TGCGCCAGCAGCTTGGCCGGTAGCGAGAACAATGAGCAGTTCTTC.

The chain combines TRBV5-1 with TRBJ1-2; the D gene is possibly TRBD1 (6 bases). CDR3 size: 13 residues. Looked up from germline, CDR1 is SGHRS and CDR2 is YFSETQ. V was trimmed by 0 bases and J by 6 bases, leaving 9 bases between them. In DNA, the CDR3 is TGCGCCAGCAGCTTGGGCGGGGGCGATGGCTACACCTTC. Protein sequence: CASSLGGGDGYTF.

The chain combines TRBV5-8 with TRBJ2-1; D not resolved. There are 17 residues in the CDR3. The germline V gene encodes CDR1 SGHTS and CDR2 YDEGEE. Trimming took off 0 bases at V and 3 bases at J, with 16 bases between the two ends. CDR3 sequence reads: CASSLAPQTTLYNEQFF. DNA of the CDR3: TGTGCCAGCAGCTTGGCTCCCCAGACGACCCTCTACAATGAGCAGTTCTTC.

This sequence joins TRBV27 and TRBJ2-6, with D perhaps TRBD1 (6 bases). Deletions cut 6 bases from V and 4 bases from J, with 16 bases between. Germline V CDR1 and CDR2: MNHEY, SMNVEV (reference sequence). This CDR3 region has 16 residues. DNA for the CDR3: TGTGCCAGCAGGACCGAACAGGGTTCCGGGGCCAACGTCCTGACTTTC. Translated: CASRTEQGSGANVLTF.

The gene calls are TRBV21-1 and TRBJ1-1; the D call of TRBD1 is as the table states it, not checked on the DNA. TRBV21-1 is a known pseudogene. The CDR3 runs to 14 residues. The CDR3 protein is CASSKETGPTEAFF. CDR3 nucleotide sequence: TGTGCCAGCAGCAAAGAGACAGGGCCCACTGAAGCTTTCTTT.

The rearrangement joins TRBV27 to TRBJ2-7, with TRBD2 matching 12 bases. CDR3 size: 17 residues. Germline V CDR1 and CDR2: MNHEY, SMNVEV (reference sequence). With V trimmed by 4 bases and J by 3 bases, 10 bases remained unmatched. The CDR3 region has the DNA TGTGCCAGCAGTTCTCCAACGACTAGCGGGAGAAGCTACGAGCAGTACTTC. Translated: CASSSPTTSGRSYEQYF.

The chain carries TRBV4-2 and TRBJ2-3; 11 bases map to TRBD2. This CDR3 has 20 amino acids. Per the germline V gene, CDR1 is LGHNA and CDR2 is YNFKEQ. Trimming at V came to 3 bases and at J to 4 bases, leaving 18 bases not matched to a gene. The CDR3 DNA reads TGTGCCAGCAGCCAGCTCACTAGCGGGAGTTTTACGGGTTCCGCAGATACGCAGTATTTT. Protein: CASSQLTSGSFTGSADTQYF.

The gene calls are TRBV28 and TRBJ2-7, with TRBD2 matching over 8 bases. Germline V gene sequence: CDR1 MDHEN, CDR2 SYDVKM. The CDR3 totals 16 residues. V trimming: 6 bases; J trimming: 0 bases; junction bases outside the gene matches: 10. The DNA of the CDR3 is TGTGCCAGCAGGGGACTGGGAAGCGGGAGCTCCTACGAGCAGTACTTC. It specifies CASRGLGSGSSYEQYF. Full variable domain (remainder filled in from reference TRBV28 and TRBJ2-7): DVKVTQSSRYLVKRTGEKVFLECVQDMDHENMFWYRQDPGLGLRLIYFSYDVKMKEKGDIPEGYSVSREKKERFSLILESASTNQTSMYLCASRGLGSGSSYEQYFGPGTRLTVT.

This chain connects TRBV5-8 to TRBJ2-5; TRBD1 matches at 10 bases. TRBJ2-7 explains the end of the DNA better; the J call may be wrong. The CDR3 runs 16 residues. CDR1 is SGHTS and CDR2 is YDEGEE in the germline V gene. Here the CDR3 DNA reads TGTGCCAGCAGCTCCGCAGAGGGACAGGGGAAGTACGAGCAGTACTTC. This codes for CASSSAEGQGKYEQYF.

The chain has TRBV28 and TRBJ2-7; the match to TRBD1 covers 7 bases. CDR3 length: 15 residues. Germline V gene data show CDR1 as MDHEN and CDR2 as SYDVKM. V shed 5 bases, J shed 0 bases, and the junction held 7 bases outside the gene matches. Written as DNA, the CDR3 is TGTGCCAGCAGTGGCACCGGGACAGTCTCCTACGAGCAGTACTTC. Translating gives CASSGTGTVSYEQYF. The variable domain in full, with the rest retrieved from reference TRBV28 and TRBJ2-7, is DVKVTQSSRYLVKRTGEKVFLECVQDMDHENMFWYRQDPGLGLRLIYFSYDVKMKEKGDIPEGYSVSREKKERFSLILESASTNQTSMYLCASSGTGTVSYEQYFGPGTRLTVT.

This clone showed up just a few times. This same CDR3 is encoded by further DNA sequences in the sample. The chain uses TRBV19 and TRBJ1-4; D may be TRBD1 (5 bases). V was cut by 3 bases and J by 7 bases, with 12 bases left in between. Germline V gene lookup returns CDR1 LNHDA and CDR2 SQIVND (reference sequence). The CDR3 sequence is 14 residues long. The CDR3 DNA is TGTGCCAGTAGTATTCAGGGAATAGGTGAAAAACTGTTTTTT. Protein product: CASSIQGIGEKLFF.